This T cell receptor (beta chain) was identified during a study of response to subunit inactivated influenza vaccine. Study-wide findings and caveats: The authors offered the suggestion that each seasonal influenza vaccination recruits few new T cells.

This clonotype was seen repeatedly, ten times or more. Antigen specificity is unknown. The CDR3 contains 14 residues. Trimming removed 6 bases at V and 5 bases at J, with 15 bases between. A single record per CDR3 protein comes from TCRdb applying MiXCR to the RT-PCR reads. The table lists roughly 150,000 distinct CDR3 sequences, under 13% of them singletons. The origin of this receptor is a man over 45 who received an inactivated influenza vaccine. The rearrangement links TRBV12-3 or TRBV12-4 to TRBJ2-3; a possible D gene is TRBD2 (5 bases). The sample in question was non-naive T cells sorted from PBMCs, obtained about 40 days after vaccination. CDR3 protein: CASRPRGSRDTQYF. In DNA, the CDR3 is TGTGCCAGCAGACCCCGGGGTAGCCGAGATACGCAGTATTTT.